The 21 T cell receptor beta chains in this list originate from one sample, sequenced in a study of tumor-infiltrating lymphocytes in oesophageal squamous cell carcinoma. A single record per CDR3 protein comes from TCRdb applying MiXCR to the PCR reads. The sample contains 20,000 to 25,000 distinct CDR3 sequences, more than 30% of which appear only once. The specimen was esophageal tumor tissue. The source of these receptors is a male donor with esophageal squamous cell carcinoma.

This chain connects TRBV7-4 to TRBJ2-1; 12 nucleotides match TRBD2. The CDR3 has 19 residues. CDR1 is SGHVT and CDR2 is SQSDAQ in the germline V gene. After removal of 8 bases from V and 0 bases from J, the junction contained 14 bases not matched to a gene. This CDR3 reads CASGQRTSGDYSSYNEQFF. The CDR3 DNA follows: TGTGCCAGCGGCCAGAGGACTAGCGGGGACTACTCCTCCTACAATGAGCAGTTCTTC.

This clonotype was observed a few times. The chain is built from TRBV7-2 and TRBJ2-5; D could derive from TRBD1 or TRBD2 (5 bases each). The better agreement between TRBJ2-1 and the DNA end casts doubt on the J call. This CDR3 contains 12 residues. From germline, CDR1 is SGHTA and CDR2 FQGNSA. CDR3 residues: CASSVGTNEQFF. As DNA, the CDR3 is TGTGCCAGCAGCGTGGGGACCAATGAGCAGTTCTTC.

CDR3 protein: CASSPMSPSSTDTQYF. CDR3 nucleotide sequence: TGTGCCAGCAGCCCTATGTCCCCTTCTAGCACAGATACGCAGTATTTT. The V call is TRBV4-2, the J call TRBJ2-3; no clear D. This CDR3 contains 16 residues. With 4 bases removed from V and 0 bases from J, the gap between germline ends came to 14 bases. Per germline, CDR1 LGHNA and CDR2 YNFKEQ.

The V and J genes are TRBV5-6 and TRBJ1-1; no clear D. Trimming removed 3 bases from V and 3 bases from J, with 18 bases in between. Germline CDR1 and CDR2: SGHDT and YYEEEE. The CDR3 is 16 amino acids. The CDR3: CASSSKEGWEDTEAFF. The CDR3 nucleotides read TGTGCCAGCAGCTCTAAGGAAGGTTGGGAGGACACTGAAGCTTTCTTT.

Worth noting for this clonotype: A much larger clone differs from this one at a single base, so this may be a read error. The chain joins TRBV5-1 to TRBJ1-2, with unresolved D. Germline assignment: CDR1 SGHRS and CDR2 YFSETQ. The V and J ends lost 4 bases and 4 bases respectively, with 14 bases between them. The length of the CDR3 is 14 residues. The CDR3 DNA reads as TGCGCCAGCAGCCCCGAAAAAGGTGCCTATGGCTACACCTTC. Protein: CASSPEKGAYGYTF.

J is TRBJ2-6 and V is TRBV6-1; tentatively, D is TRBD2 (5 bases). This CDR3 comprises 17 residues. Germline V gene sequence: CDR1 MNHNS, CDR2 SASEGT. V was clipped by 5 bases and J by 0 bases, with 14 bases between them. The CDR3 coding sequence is TGTGCCAGCAGTATCCGGGGTACAAACTCTGGGGCCAACGTCCTGACTTTC. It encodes CASSIRGTNSGANVLTF.

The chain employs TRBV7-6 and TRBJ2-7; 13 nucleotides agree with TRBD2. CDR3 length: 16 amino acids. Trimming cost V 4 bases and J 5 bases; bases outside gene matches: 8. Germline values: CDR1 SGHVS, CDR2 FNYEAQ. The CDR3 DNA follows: TGTGCCAGCAGCTCGAGACTAGCGGGAGGCGTCGACGAGCAGTACTTC. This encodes CASSSRLAGGVDEQYF. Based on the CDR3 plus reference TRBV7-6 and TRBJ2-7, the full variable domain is GAGVSQSPRYKVTKRGQDVALRCDPISGHVSLYWYRQALGQGPEFLTYFNYEAQQDKSGLPNDRFSAERPEGSISTLTIQRTEQRDSAMYRCASSSRLAGGVDEQYFGPGTRLTVT.

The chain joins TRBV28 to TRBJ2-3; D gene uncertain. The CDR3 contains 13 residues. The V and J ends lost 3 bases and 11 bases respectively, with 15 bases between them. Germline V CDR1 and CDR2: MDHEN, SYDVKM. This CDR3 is CASSFNWQEMQYF. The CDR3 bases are TGTGCCAGCAGTTTTAATTGGCAGGAGATGCAGTATTTT.

CDR3 residues: CASSLILVGDRAQETQYF. The CDR3 DNA follows: TGTGCCAGCAGCTTAATATTGGTCGGGGACAGGGCACAAGAGACCCAGTACTTC. The chain joins TRBV7-8 to TRBJ2-5; 9 bases line up with TRBD1. CDR3 size: 18 residues. The germline V gene has CDR1 SGHVS and CDR2 FQNEAQ. With V trimmed by 2 bases and J by 2 bases, 12 bases remained unmatched.

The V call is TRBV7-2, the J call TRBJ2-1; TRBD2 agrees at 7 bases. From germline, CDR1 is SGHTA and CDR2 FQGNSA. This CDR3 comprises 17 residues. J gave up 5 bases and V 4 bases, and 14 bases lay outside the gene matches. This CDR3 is CASSSTRGVLADNEQFF. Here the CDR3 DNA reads TGTGCCAGCAGCTCAACCCGAGGAGTGCTAGCGGACAATGAGCAGTTCTTC.

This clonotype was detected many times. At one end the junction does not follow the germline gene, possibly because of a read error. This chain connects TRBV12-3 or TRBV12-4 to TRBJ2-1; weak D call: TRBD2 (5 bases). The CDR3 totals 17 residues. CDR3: CASSFEVRVPYNSPLHF. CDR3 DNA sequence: TGTGCCAGCAGTTTTGAAGTGAGGGTTCCTTATAATTCACCCCTCCACTTC.

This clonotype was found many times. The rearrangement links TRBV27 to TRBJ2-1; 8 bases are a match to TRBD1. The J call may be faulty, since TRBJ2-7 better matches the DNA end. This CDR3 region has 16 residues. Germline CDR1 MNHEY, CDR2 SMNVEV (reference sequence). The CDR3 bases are TGTGCCAGCAGTTCAACATCCGGGACAGGACCCGTCGAGCAGTACTTC. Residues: CASSSTSGTGPVEQYF.

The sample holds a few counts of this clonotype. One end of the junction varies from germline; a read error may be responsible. The CDR3 loop is CASSNQGAQNSPLHF. The CDR3 nucleotides read TGTGCCAGCAGTAACCAGGGGGCGCAAAATTCACCCCTCCACTTC. V usage is TRBV2 and J usage is TRBJ2-7, with 8 bases identical to TRBD1. Per the germline V gene, CDR1 is SNHLY and CDR2 is FYNNEI. The CDR3 loop spans 15 amino acids.

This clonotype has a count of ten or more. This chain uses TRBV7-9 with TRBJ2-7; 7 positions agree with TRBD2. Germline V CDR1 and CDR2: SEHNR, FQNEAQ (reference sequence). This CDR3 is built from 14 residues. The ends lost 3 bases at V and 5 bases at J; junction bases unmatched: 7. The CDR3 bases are TGTGCCAGCAGCTTTGGCGGGAGCAGAAACGAGCAGTACTTC. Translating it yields CASSFGGSRNEQYF.

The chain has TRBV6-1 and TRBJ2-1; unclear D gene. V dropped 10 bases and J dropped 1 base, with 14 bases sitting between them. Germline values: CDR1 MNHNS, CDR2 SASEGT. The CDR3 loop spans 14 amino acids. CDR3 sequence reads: CATLQSSSYNEQFF. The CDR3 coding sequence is TGTGCCACCTTACAGTCGTCTTCCTACAATGAGCAGTTCTTC.

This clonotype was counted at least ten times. CDR3 coding DNA: TGCGCCAGCAGCTTAAACAGGTACAATGAGCAGTTCTTC. Protein product: CASSLNRYNEQFF. This chain connects TRBV5-1 to TRBJ2-1; D perhaps matches TRBD1 (5 bases). The CDR3 runs to 13 residues. V was shortened by 2 bases and J by 4 bases, with 7 bases between the two germline ends. Germline CDR1 SGHRS, CDR2 YFSETQ.

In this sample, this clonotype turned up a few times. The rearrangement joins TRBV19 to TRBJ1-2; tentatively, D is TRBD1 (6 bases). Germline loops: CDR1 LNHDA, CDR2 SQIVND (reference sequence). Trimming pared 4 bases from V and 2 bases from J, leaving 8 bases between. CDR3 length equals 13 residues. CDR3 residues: CASSRDTNYGYTF. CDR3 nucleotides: TGTGCCAGTAGTAGGGACACAAACTATGGCTACACCTTC.

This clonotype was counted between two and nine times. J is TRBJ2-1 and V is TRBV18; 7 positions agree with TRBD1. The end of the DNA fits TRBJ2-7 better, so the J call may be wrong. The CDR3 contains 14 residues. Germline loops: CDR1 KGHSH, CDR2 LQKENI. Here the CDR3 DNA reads TGTGCCAGCTCACCACGGGACAGCCAGTACGAGCAGTACTTC. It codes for CASSPRDSQYEQYF.

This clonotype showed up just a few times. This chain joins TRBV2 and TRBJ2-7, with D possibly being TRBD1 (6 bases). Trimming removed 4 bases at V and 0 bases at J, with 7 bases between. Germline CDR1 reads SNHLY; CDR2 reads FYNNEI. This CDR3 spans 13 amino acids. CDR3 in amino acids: CASSGTASYEQYF. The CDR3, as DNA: TGTGCCAGCAGTGGGACAGCCTCCTACGAGCAGTACTTC.

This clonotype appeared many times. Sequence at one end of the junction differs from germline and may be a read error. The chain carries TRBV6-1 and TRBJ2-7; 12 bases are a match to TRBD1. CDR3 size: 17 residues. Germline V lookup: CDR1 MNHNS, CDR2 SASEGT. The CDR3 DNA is TGTGCCAGCAAGGGGACAGGGGGCCCGTTTTATAATTCACCCCTCCACTTC. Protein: CASKGTGGPFYNSPLHF.

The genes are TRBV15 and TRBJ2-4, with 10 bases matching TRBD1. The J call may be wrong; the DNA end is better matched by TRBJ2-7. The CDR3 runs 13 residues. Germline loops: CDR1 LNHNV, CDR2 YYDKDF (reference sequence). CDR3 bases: TGTGCCACCGGGACAGGGGACTCCTACGAGCAGTACTTC. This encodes CATGTGDSYEQYF.